These T cell receptor beta chains were read from a single sample in a study of graft-versus-host responses after intestinal transplantation. What these receptors recognize is not known. Profiled with immunoSEQ multiplex PCR; TCRdb holds only in-frame clones, not every one. Of over 90,000 clones listed, around 91% are singletons. The starting material was unstimulated CD4+ T cells sorted from spleen or lymph node cells, obtained before transplant. All receptors come from a human donor who was the organ donor for an intestinal transplant. The CDR3 runs from the conserved cysteine through the conserved F or W. D genes are given only for firm matches. Where a row states a size, it is once, few, many or the class of an expanded clone; other rows omit it.

v_call	d_call	j_call	clone_size	cdr3_nt	cdr3_aa
TRBV4-3	TRBD1	TRBJ2-3	-	TGCGCCAGCAGCCTCAACTGGGACAGTGAGACAGATACGCAGTATTTT	CASSLNWDSETDTQYF
TRBV27	-	TRBJ1-1	-	TGTGCCACTGCCGGGAGGGGCCGGACAAGGAACACTGAAGCTTTCTTT	CATAGRGRTRNTEAFF
TRBV2	TRBD1	TRBJ2-5	-	TGTGCCAGCAGGGCAGGGGGTGGAGAGACCCAGTACTTC	CASRAGGGETQYF
TRBV7-9	TRBD2	TRBJ2-1	-	TGTGCCAGCAGGCCGACTAGCGGGGGATACAATGAGCAGTTCTTC	CASRPTSGGYNEQFF
TRBV28	-	TRBJ1-5	once	TGTGCCAGCAGTTTGCTACAGAAAAGCAATCAGCCCCAGCATTTT	CASSLLQKSNQPQHF
TRBV7-2	-	TRBJ2-1	-	TGTGCCAGCAGCTTCGGACGGAGGAGCTCCTACAATGAGCAGTTCTTC	CASSFGRRSSYNEQFF
TRBV29-1	TRBD1	TRBJ1-1	-	TGTGCGAACGGGGGACAGGGCAACACTGAAGCTTTCTTT	CANGGQGNTEAFF
TRBV10-2	-	TRBJ1-2	-	TGCGCCAGCAGTGCAGGGCCGGGTGGCTACACCTTC	CASSAGPGGYTF
TRBV6-1	-	TRBJ1-1	-	TGTGCCAGCAGAGCAGGCGGACACCCGAACACTGAAGCTTTCTTT	CASRAGGHPNTEAFF
TRBV6-1	-	TRBJ1-5	-	TGTGCCAGCAGTGAAGCGGACTCCTGGCCCCAGCATTTT	CASSEADSWPQHF
TRBV28	TRBD1	TRBJ2-1	-	TGTGCCAGCAGCCCCGACAGGGTTACCTACAATGAGCAGTTCTTC	CASSPDRVTYNEQFF
TRBV9	TRBD1	TRBJ2-2	-	TGTGCCAGCAGCCGAATCGGGACAGGGAGGACCGGGGAGCTGTTTTTT	CASSRIGTGRTGELFF
TRBV9	-	TRBJ1-5	-	TGTGCCAGCAGCGTAGGAGGGCAGCATATGAGTCAGCCCCAGCATTTT	CASSVGGQHMSQPQHF
TRBV19	TRBD1	TRBJ1-4	-	TGTGCCAGTAGCGACCTCAGGGGGACTGGTGAAAAACTGTTTTTT	CASSDLRGTGEKLFF
TRBV7-3	TRBD1	TRBJ2-2	-	TGTGCCAGCAGCGAGGGGGCCAGGGGGACGGGCGGGGAGCTGTTTTTT	CASSEGARGTGGELFF
TRBV7-9	TRBD1	TRBJ2-6	-	TGTGCCAGCAGCTGGGCGGACAGGAGCTCTGGGGCCAACGTCCTGACTTTC	CASSWADRSSGANVLTF
TRBV19	-	TRBJ2-3	-	TGTGCCAGTAGTGCCTTAGGAGGCGGGCAGTATTTT	CASSALGGGQYF
TRBV27	-	TRBJ1-6	-	TGTGCCAGCAGGGTGGTTTGGCAGGGCGCGTTGAATAATTCACCCCTCCACTTT	CASRVVWQGALNNSPLHF
TRBV10-1	TRBD1	TRBJ1-2	-	TGCGCCAGCCGATGGGACAGGCGCTATGGCTACACCTTC	CASRWDRRYGYTF
TRBV5-1	TRBD2	TRBJ2-5	-	TGCGCCAGCAGCAACCCAGCGGGGGGGCACGAGACCCAGTACTTC	CASSNPAGGHETQYF
TRBV7-3	-	TRBJ2-7	-	TGTGCCAGCAGCTTCATCGAGCAGTACTTC	CASSFIEQYF
TRBV19	-	TRBJ2-7	-	TGTGCCAGTAGTACCCCCCAAACCCGTACGCGGCAGTACTTC	CASSTPQTRTRQYF
TRBV4-1	TRBD1	TRBJ2-7	once	TGCGCCAGCAGCCCGAGGGGCGGGTTAGGGGGCTTCTACGAGCAGTACTTC	CASSPRGGLGGFYEQYF
TRBV15	TRBD1	TRBJ1-2	once	TGTGCCACCAGCAGAGGAGGGACGGGACAGGGGGTTCTTGGCTACACCTTC	CATSRGGTGQGVLGYTF
TRBV4-3	-	TRBJ1-5	-	TGCGCCAGCAGCCAAGATTTTGGGGGCACTCAGCCCCAGCATTTT	CASSQDFGGTQPQHF
TRBV6-8	TRBD1	TRBJ1-2	-	TGTGCCAGCAGCTATTTATTTTGGACAGGGAATAGCGGCTACACCTTC	CASSYLFWTGNSGYTF
TRBV7-9	-	TRBJ2-5	-	TGTGCCAGCAGCTACCGAGTACAAGAGACCCAGTACTTC	CASSYRVQETQYF
TRBV18	-	TRBJ1-2	-	TGTGCCAGCTCACCCGGTGGGCAGTTTTTATATGGCTACACCTTC	CASSPGGQFLYGYTF
TRBV4-1	-	TRBJ2-1	-	TGCGCCAGCAGCCAGACGACAGGTCGGGCAAATGAGCAGTTCTTC	CASSQTTGRANEQFF
TRBV19	-	TRBJ1-1	-	TGTGCCAGTAGGACAGAAATAAACACTGAAGCTTTCTTT	CASRTEINTEAFF
TRBV28	TRBD1	TRBJ1-2	-	TGTGCCAGCAGCCCAAGGACAGGGGGATATGGCTACACCTTC	CASSPRTGGYGYTF
TRBV25-1	-	TRBJ1-1	-	TGTGCCAGCAGTGAAGGAGGGTTTTACACTGAAGCTTTCTTT	CASSEGGFYTEAFF
TRBV9	-	TRBJ2-2	-	TGTGCCAGCAGCGTATTACAGTCGAACACCGGGGAGCTGTTTTTT	CASSVLQSNTGELFF
TRBV5-1	-	TRBJ2-1	-	TGCGCCAGCAGCTTGGACGGGCGGGGCCAGGAATCCTACAATGAGCAGTTCTTC	CASSLDGRGQESYNEQFF
TRBV11-2	-	TRBJ1-2	-	TGTGCCAGCAGCTCACTACTGGGGGGGGGCTACACCTTC	CASSSLLGGGYTF
TRBV5-1	TRBD1	TRBJ2-5	-	TGCGCCAGCAGCGCTCGGACAGGGCAAGAGACCCAGTACTTC	CASSARTGQETQYF
TRBV4-1	-	TRBJ1-1	-	TGCGCCAGCAGCCAAGGGTCCACACTGAACACTGAAGCTTTCTTT	CASSQGSTLNTEAFF
TRBV5-1	-	TRBJ1-1	-	TGCGCCAGCAGCTCCAGGGTGGATGGCACTGAAGCTTTCTTT	CASSSRVDGTEAFF
TRBV4-1	-	TRBJ2-3	-	TGCGCCAGCAGCCTCGCACTTACAGAGCCAGATACGCAGTATTTT	CASSLALTEPDTQYF
TRBV30	TRBD1	TRBJ1-5	-	TGTGCCTCAGGATACAGGGGCCAGCCCCAGCATTTT	CASGYRGQPQHF
TRBV5-1	-	TRBJ2-7	-	TGCGCCAGCAGCGTTGGGGGAGGAAGTAGCTACGAGCAGTACTTC	CASSVGGGSSYEQYF
TRBV2	-	TRBJ1-3	-	TGTGCCAGCAGTGAAGACAGGCTTCCTGGAAACACCATATATTTT	CASSEDRLPGNTIYF
TRBV5-4	TRBD1	TRBJ1-2	-	TGTGCCAGCAGCGGGGACAGGCTCTATGGCTACGCCTTC	CASSGDRLYGYAF
TRBV9	-	TRBJ2-2	-	TGTGCCAGCAGCGTAGGTGGTCGCGGCACCGGGGAGCTGTTTTTT	CASSVGGRGTGELFF
TRBV4-3	-	TRBJ2-7	-	TGCGCCAGCAGCCCTTTCGTCTCCTACGAGCAGTACTTC	CASSPFVSYEQYF
TRBV27	-	TRBJ2-1	-	TGTGCCAGCATTAAATTAGGGACTGGGAGCGAGCAGTTCTTC	CASIKLGTGSEQFF
TRBV7-9	TRBD2	TRBJ2-1	-	TGTGCCAGCAGCTTTTATTGGTCTAGCGGGGGGGAGTTTGGCAATGAGCAGTTCTTC	CASSFYWSSGGEFGNEQFF
TRBV7-2	TRBD2	TRBJ2-1	-	TGTGCCAGCAGCTATACCGGGACTAGCGGTTCTAGCTCCTACAATGAGCAGTTCTTC	CASSYTGTSGSSSYNEQFF
TRBV30	TRBD1	TRBJ1-2	-	TGTGCCTGCCGGGACAGGGGCTATGGCTACACCTTC	CACRDRGYGYTF
TRBV27	-	TRBJ1-1	-	TGTGCCAGCAGTCCCCCCGGGACACTAGGGGTGAACACTGAAGCTTTCTTT	CASSPPGTLGVNTEAFF